Given below is one TCR beta chain in context. This entry belongs to a study of blood T cell repertoires in COVID-19. The data were produced by immunoSEQ multiplex PCR, yet TCRdb's version contains in-frame clones alone and is incomplete. The table has about 180,000 clones, about 85% seen once. Followed longitudinally, the Seattle patients had been enrolled during active infection. CDR3 length equals 16 residues. Germline CDR1 is LGHDT and CDR2 is YNNKEL (reference sequence). V lost 0 bases and J lost 2, with 12 bases in between. The receptor's source is a person aged 70 to 85 with COVID-19, enrolled during active disease. Sequencing was performed on peripheral blood. V is TRBV3-1 (or the pseudogene TRBV3-2) and J is TRBJ2-3; D uncertain. Here the CDR3 reads CASSQDHARSTDTQYF. CDR3 DNA sequence: TGTGCCAGCAGCCAAGATCATGCCAGATCCACAGATACGCAGTATTTT.